Listed below are T cell receptor beta chains from one sample, sequenced in a study of CD8 T cells in Susac syndrome. TCRdb itself ran the immunoSEQ multiplex PCR reads through MiXCR, one entry per CDR3 protein. The table lists about 85,000 distinct CDR3 sequences, approximately 94% of them singletons, with roughly 0.26% in the top ten. Sequenced: CD8+ T cells from PBMCs. The receptors here all came from a human donor in good health. Both conserved end residues are part of each CDR3. The order of the fields is V gene, J gene, CDR3 protein.

v_gene: TRBV7-2
j_gene: TRBJ2-4
CDR3aa: CASSSGDSTTIQYF

v_gene: TRBV9
j_gene: TRBJ2-5
CDR3aa: CASSVNIREDPYRQETQYF

v_gene: TRBV4-1
j_gene: TRBJ2-1
CDR3aa: CASSRGWDEQFF

v_gene: TRBV9
j_gene: TRBJ2-1
CDR3aa: CASSGRGVAYNEQFF

v_gene: TRBV7-9
j_gene: TRBJ2-7
CDR3aa: CASSPSGSSSYEQYF

v_gene: TRBV27
j_gene: TRBJ2-3
CDR3aa: CASGRGLRDRSTDTQYF

v_gene: TRBV4-1
j_gene: TRBJ2-5
CDR3aa: CASSTTGFQETQYF

v_gene: TRBV3-1
j_gene: TRBJ1-5
CDR3aa: CASSQEAVMTGQPQHF

v_gene: TRBV20-1
j_gene: TRBJ2-1
CDR3aa: CSARTLAGGPQQFF

v_gene: TRBV7-8
j_gene: TRBJ1-2
CDR3aa: CASSSRGGYGYTF

v_gene: TRBV19
j_gene: TRBJ1-2
CDR3aa: CASSPGANYGYTF

v_gene: TRBV7-9
j_gene: TRBJ2-5
CDR3aa: CASSPLGQFQETQYF

v_gene: TRBV19
j_gene: TRBJ1-6
CDR3aa: CASTHRGERPLHF

v_gene: TRBV7-9
j_gene: TRBJ2-5
CDR3aa: CASSLDLGIFQETQYF

v_gene: TRBV12-3/TRBV12-4
j_gene: TRBJ2-5
CDR3aa: CASSLEWDSKETQYF

v_gene: TRBV4-3
j_gene: TRBJ1-1
CDR3aa: CASSQQQGYTEAFF

v_gene: TRBV7-7
j_gene: TRBJ2-4
CDR3aa: CASSSKPFGIQYF

v_gene: TRBV15
j_gene: TRBJ2-5
CDR3aa: CATSRRTGQETQYF

v_gene: TRBV20-1
j_gene: TRBJ1-6
CDR3aa: CSARPDSYSYNSPLHF

v_gene: TRBV14
j_gene: TRBJ2-7
CDR3aa: CASSQAGGRSYEQYF

v_gene: TRBV13
j_gene: TRBJ2-3
CDR3aa: CASSFITATDTQYF

v_gene: TRBV4-1
j_gene: TRBJ1-6
CDR3aa: CASSPTGRVSPLHF

v_gene: TRBV6-5
j_gene: TRBJ1-1
CDR3aa: CASSPSGPNTEAFF

v_gene: TRBV20-1
j_gene: TRBJ2-7
CDR3aa: CSARDGGQAYEQYF

v_gene: TRBV29-1
j_gene: TRBJ2-1
CDR3aa: CSVSRTSGSSYNEQFF

v_gene: TRBV30
j_gene: TRBJ1-1
CDR3aa: CAWRGADSSTEAFF

v_gene: TRBV29-1
j_gene: TRBJ1-2
CDR3aa: CSAPGGENGYTF

v_gene: TRBV7-2
j_gene: TRBJ1-6
CDR3aa: CASSLAPGRTLHF

v_gene: TRBV15
j_gene: TRBJ1-5
CDR3aa: CATSISRSNQPQHF

v_gene: TRBV6-2/TRBV6-3
j_gene: TRBJ2-1
CDR3aa: CASSYLAGTITTPYNEQFF

v_gene: TRBV5-4
j_gene: TRBJ2-3
CDR3aa: CASSLLGLLAGAARVDTQYF

v_gene: TRBV30
j_gene: TRBJ2-5
CDR3aa: CAWSALGGRETQYF

v_gene: TRBV5-4
j_gene: TRBJ2-3
CDR3aa: CASSLRGYTDTQYF

v_gene: TRBV4-1
j_gene: TRBJ2-3
CDR3aa: CASSQESGVPDTQYF

v_gene: TRBV7-9
j_gene: TRBJ2-1
CDR3aa: CASSLRRTSGYNEQFF

v_gene: TRBV6-1
j_gene: TRBJ1-1
CDR3aa: CASSPLLRDRGVSNTEAFF

v_gene: TRBV28
j_gene: TRBJ2-1
CDR3aa: CASRGQTGTYNEQFF

v_gene: TRBV29-1
j_gene: TRBJ1-6
CDR3aa: CSGEEPHREYLGYSPLHF

v_gene: TRBV20-1
j_gene: TRBJ1-3
CDR3aa: CSAHVPDGNTIYF

v_gene: TRBV6-5
j_gene: TRBJ2-6
CDR3aa: CASSYAGSANVLTF

v_gene: TRBV4-1
j_gene: TRBJ1-5
CDR3aa: CASSQGPRGGNQPQHF

v_gene: TRBV7-8
j_gene: TRBJ2-1
CDR3aa: CASSTPRSYNEQFF

v_gene: TRBV27
j_gene: TRBJ1-2
CDR3aa: CASTLSWGADSEINYGYTF

v_gene: TRBV28
j_gene: TRBJ2-3
CDR3aa: CASSLGASGITDTQYF

v_gene: TRBV14
j_gene: TRBJ2-3
CDR3aa: CASSQDLTDTQYF

v_gene: TRBV6-5
j_gene: TRBJ2-1
CDR3aa: CASTSVGTYNEQFF

v_gene: TRBV12-3/TRBV12-4
j_gene: TRBJ1-2
CDR3aa: CASSLVGAHGYTF

v_gene: TRBV10-3
j_gene: TRBJ2-1
CDR3aa: CAISESGNEQFF

v_gene: TRBV7-9
j_gene: TRBJ2-1
CDR3aa: CASSLDPWTSGNEHNEQFF

v_gene: TRBV27
j_gene: TRBJ2-7
CDR3aa: CASSPASRHEQYF

v_gene: TRBV19
j_gene: TRBJ1-1
CDR3aa: CASKQGGTEAFF

v_gene: TRBV24-1
j_gene: TRBJ2-4
CDR3aa: CATSERSLPNIQYF

v_gene: TRBV7-2
j_gene: TRBJ2-7
CDR3aa: CASSLVASGASYEQYF